The rows below give T cell receptor beta chains drawn from one sample of a study of CD8+ T cells in alopecia areata. Assay used: immunoSEQ multiplex PCR; TCRdb lists only in-frame clones, some missing. The sample has 150,000 to 200,000 clones; about 65% are singletons. Material: CD4+ T cells sorted from blood, obtained around week 47, from a patient treated with tofacitinib. The receptors derive from a human donor with alopecia areata. Each CDR3 is given with its conserved first and last residue. Fields, in order: J gene, clone size, D gene, V gene, CDR3 DNA, CDR3 protein. D genes are given only for firm matches. Part of the rows lack a size; the others show once, few, many or a class for expanded clones.

TRBJ1-1,.,.,TRBV2,TGTGCCAGCAGTGAAGCCCTTGGGACCTTCACTGAAGCTTTCTTT,CASSEALGTFTEAFF
TRBJ2-1,few,.,TRBV7-2,TGTGCCAGCAGCTTAGAAGGAGGGAGGTTCTTC,CASSLEGGRFF
TRBJ2-7,once,.,TRBV4-3,TGCGCCAGCAGCCGATCTTTCTTGACTGGAGATCAGTACTTC,CASSRSFLTGDQYF
TRBJ1-1,.,.,TRBV4-3,TGCGCCAGCAGCCAATCCCGAGTGTCTGAAGCTTTCTTT,CASSQSRVSEAFF
TRBJ1-2,.,TRBD1,TRBV30,TGTGCCTGGAGTGCTTACAGGGGGACCTCCTATGGCTACACCTTC,CAWSAYRGTSYGYTF
TRBJ2-1,.,.,TRBV7-2,TGTGCCAGCAGCTTCCTTGGGGGGCGGGGCCTATACAATGAGCAGTTCTTC,CASSFLGGRGLYNEQFF
TRBJ2-7,.,.,TRBV4-3,TGCGCCAGCAGCCTAGAGGTTTCATCCTACGAGCAGTACTTC,CASSLEVSSYEQYF
TRBJ1-1,once,.,TRBV7-2,TGTGCCAGCGCATACGATCACCAGGTCGCGAACACTGAAGCTTTCTTT,CASAYDHQVANTEAFF
TRBJ1-1,.,.,TRBV29-1,TGCAGCGCCCTCGGGCGGGGAGGGGGATTGTCTGAAGCTTTCTTT,CSALGRGGGLSEAFF
TRBJ1-4,.,.,TRBV30,TGTGCCGGAAGGCTCCTTAATGAAAAACTGTTTTTT,CAGRLLNEKLFF
TRBJ2-7,.,.,TRBV29-1,TGCAGCGTTGTGCTTGACGGGGAGCAGTACTTC,CSVVLDGEQYF
TRBJ2-3,.,.,TRBV9,TGTGCCAGCAGCCCGTCAGTTTCAGATACGCAGTATTTT,CASSPSVSDTQYF
TRBJ1-4,.,.,TRBV2,TGTGCCAGCAGATCAGGACAGAATAATGAAAAACTGTTTTTT,CASRSGQNNEKLFF
TRBJ2-7,many,.,TRBV10-3,TGTGCCATCAGTGAGTCTACCAGGCTGTCCTACGAGCAGTACTTC,CAISESTRLSYEQYF
TRBJ2-3,once,.,TRBV9,TGTGCCAGCAGCGTCCTCTTCAGCACAGATACGCAGTATTTT,CASSVLFSTDTQYF
TRBJ2-7,.,TRBD1,TRBV7-2,TGTGCCAGCAGCTTAGTTGGGACAGGGGGATACGAGCAGTACTTC,CASSLVGTGGYEQYF
TRBJ2-6,.,.,TRBV28,TGTGCCAGCAGAGTCCCAACTACCAACGTCCTGACTTTC,CASRVPTTNVLTF
TRBJ1-4,.,.,TRBV11-1,TGTGCCAGCAGCAAAGACCAGGGTTTCGGCGAAAAACTGTTTTTT,CASSKDQGFGEKLFF
TRBJ1-6,.,.,TRBV29-1,TGCAGCGTTAAGACAGACCCCGGTAATTCACCCCTCCACTTT,CSVKTDPGNSPLHF
TRBJ2-7,.,TRBD1,TRBV29-1,TGCAGCGCCGGGACAGCGTCCTACGAGCAGTACTTC,CSAGTASYEQYF
TRBJ2-7,.,.,TRBV29-1,TGCAGCGTGGGAGGACAGTACGAGCAGTACTTC,CSVGGQYEQYF
TRBJ2-7,once,TRBD1,TRBV10-3,TGTGCCATCTCGGACAGGGGCTCCTACGAGCAGTACTTC,CAISDRGSYEQYF
TRBJ2-7,few,.,TRBV29-1,TGCAGCGTTGTTAGGGACTTCCCTTCCGAGCAGTACTTC,CSVVRDFPSEQYF
TRBJ1-1,once,.,TRBV29-1,TGCAGCGTTGAAGAAGCGTCTGGGGGTAACACTGAAGCTTTCTTT,CSVEEASGGNTEAFF
TRBJ2-2,few,.,TRBV5-1,TGCGCCAGCAGCCCGGGATGGTCAGGGGTCGGGGAGCTGTTTTTT,CASSPGWSGVGELFF
TRBJ2-5,.,.,TRBV20-1,TGCAGTGCTAGGGGCTGGGAGACCCAGTACTTC,CSARGWETQYF
TRBJ1-6,.,TRBD1,TRBV12-5,TGTGCTAGTGGTTTGGTACAGGGGGGAACTTATAATTCACCCCTCCACTTT,CASGLVQGGTYNSPLHF
TRBJ1-2,.,.,TRBV15,TGTGCCACCAGCAGAGATGGTGACTATGGCTACACCTTC,CATSRDGDYGYTF
TRBJ2-1,.,TRBD1,TRBV29-1,TGCAGCGGTCGACAGGGGCTAAGCAATGAGCAGTTCTTC,CSGRQGLSNEQFF
TRBJ2-3,.,.,TRBV29-1,TGCAGCGTGGAGGGGGTTACTAGCACAGATACGCAGTATTTT,CSVEGVTSTDTQYF
TRBJ1-1,once,TRBD1,TRBV29-1,TGCAGCGTTCCAGGGGGCTTCATGAACACTGAAGCTTTCTTT,CSVPGGFMNTEAFF
TRBJ2-7,few,.,TRBV7-2,TGTGCCAGCAGCAAAGGACCCCCCTACGAGCAGTACTTC,CASSKGPPYEQYF
TRBJ2-1,.,.,TRBV5-1,TGCGCCAGCAGCCCTTCCGTGGGAGCGGGCTCCTACAATGAGCAGTTCTTC,CASSPSVGAGSYNEQFF
TRBJ2-7,.,.,TRBV30,TGTGCCTGGAGTGTAACAGGGCTCGAGCAGTACTTC,CAWSVTGLEQYF
TRBJ1-1,.,.,TRBV29-1,TGCAGCGTGTTTGGAAGGATAGGGGACACTGAAGCTTTCTTT,CSVFGRIGDTEAFF
TRBJ1-1,.,.,TRBV29-1,TGCAGCGTTGAAACCTATAGAGAAGCTTTCTTT,CSVETYREAFF
TRBJ2-1,.,.,TRBV2,TGTGCCAGCAGTGAAAGGATGGTGCAGGGGATCAATGAGCAGTTCTTC,CASSERMVQGINEQFF